A single sample is the source of the 32 T cell receptor beta chains below, sequenced in a study of cytomegalovirus exposure and HLA in healthy donors. The PCR contained 60 Vbeta and 13 Jbeta primers. Generated by immunoSEQ multiplex PCR, the TCRdb table keeps only in-frame clones and is missing some. The sample consists of 150,000 or so clones, roughly 77% of them appearing once. Sample: PBMCs. These receptors all come from a male donor in good health and CMV-seronegative.

In this sample, this clone turned up a few times. This chain uses TRBV25-1 with TRBJ1-2; TRBD1 matches at 7 bases. V lost 0 bases to trimming and J lost 2 bases; unmatched junction nucleotides: 3. This CDR3 comprises 15 residues. Germline V lookup: CDR1 MGHDK, CDR2 SYGVNS. CDR3 sequence (DNA): TGTGCCAGCAGTGAATATGCAGGGGGGAACTATGGCTACACCTTC. It encodes CASSEYAGGNYGYTF.

A few counts support this clone. The genes are TRBV29-1 and TRBJ1-5; TRBD1 aligns across 8 bases. Unmatched junction bases numbered 4, after V lost 6 bases and J lost 3 bases. Germline loops: CDR1 SQVTM, CDR2 ANQGSEA. CDR3 length: 13 residues. The CDR3 region is CSVGQGNNQPQHF. The CDR3 coding sequence is TGCAGCGTCGGACAGGGTAACAATCAGCCCCAGCATTTT.

The rearrangement joins TRBV6-5 to TRBJ1-3; 8 nucleotides align to TRBD1. Germline V gene data show CDR1 as MNHEY and CDR2 as SVGAGI. The CDR3 length is 14 residues. The V segment lost 8 bases and the J segment 3 bases; nucleotides outside the gene matches: 6. The CDR3 nucleotides read TGTGCCAGCCTGGACAGGGTGGGTGGAAACACCATATATTTT. It codes for CASLDRVGGNTIYF.

V and J are TRBV29-1 and TRBJ1-3; D is unclear. The CDR3 length is 14 residues. CDR1 and CDR2 (germline): SQVTM, ANQGSEA. V dropped 0 bases and J dropped 1 base, with 7 bases sitting between them. The CDR3 region has the DNA TGCAGCGTTGAAGACAGGACTTCTGGAAACACCATATATTTT. Its protein product is CSVEDRTSGNTIYF.

Only a few counts were recorded for this clone. Here the CDR3 reads CASSLGGLPQPQHF. The CDR3 DNA follows: TGTGCCAGCAGCTTGGGGGGACTTCCTCAGCCCCAGCATTTT. The V gene is TRBV5-6, the J gene TRBJ1-5; D may be TRBD1 (5 bases). Germline V gene data show CDR1 as SGHDT and CDR2 as YYEEEE. Trimming pared 0 bases from V and 6 bases from J, leaving 10 bases between. There are 14 residues in the CDR3.

The chain recombines TRBV4-2 with TRBJ2-1, with D perhaps matching TRBD1 (6 bases). Germline loops: CDR1 LGHNA, CDR2 YNFKEQ. V lost 7 bases and J 0 bases, leaving 10 bases between the germline ends. The CDR3 contains 14 residues. The CDR3 DNA follows: TGTGCCAGCAACACAGGGAGCTCCTACAATGAGCAGTTCTTC. Translation: CASNTGSSYNEQFF.

The rearrangement joins TRBV2 to TRBJ2-7, with a weak D call TRBD2 (6 bases). From germline, CDR1 is SNHLY and CDR2 FYNNEI. This CDR3 is 16 amino acids long. Trimming shortened V by 1 base and J by 3 bases, and 16 bases separated the two germline ends. The CDR3 protein is CASSEVGRNGDYEQYF. The CDR3, as DNA: TGTGCCAGCAGTGAAGTTGGGAGGAACGGGGACTACGAGCAGTACTTC.

The gene calls are TRBV19 and TRBJ2-6; tentatively, D is TRBD2 (6 bases). From germline, CDR1 is LNHDA and CDR2 SQIVND (reference sequence). There are 16 residues in the CDR3. V lost 6 bases to trimming and J lost 4 bases, with 16 bases between them. CDR3 protein: CASRLTGAGGANVLTF. As DNA, the CDR3 is TGTGCCAGTAGGCTAACCGGGGCGGGAGGGGCCAACGTCCTGACTTTC.

The V and J genes are TRBV4-1 and TRBJ1-2; TRBD1 might be the D (5 bases). Germline loops: CDR1 MGHRA, CDR2 YSYEKL. The CDR3 has 20 amino acids. V was shortened by 4 bases and J by 4 bases, with 31 bases between the two germline ends. CDR3 in amino acids: CASSRTSSADILQIGYGYTF. The CDR3 bases are TGCGCCAGCAGCCGGACGTCATCGGCGGACATCCTCCAAATTGGCTATGGCTACACCTTC.

Note on this clone: Other DNA sequences from this sample encode an identical CDR3 as well. The chain employs TRBV27 and TRBJ2-7; D is possibly TRBD1 (6 bases). The germline gives CDR1 MNHEY, CDR2 SMNVEV (reference sequence). The CDR3 is 13 amino acids. The germline V and J ends were trimmed by 6 bases and 4 bases, with 13 bases remaining between them. The CDR3 sequence: CASRAGAVYEQYF. The CDR3 DNA follows: TGTGCCAGCAGGGCAGGGGCTGTATACGAGCAGTACTTC.

The V gene is TRBV7-9, the J gene TRBJ1-5; TRBD1 might be the D (5 bases). CDR1 SEHNR and CDR2 FQNEAQ come from the germline V gene (reference sequence). The ends were cut back, 5 bases at V and 0 bases at J, with 17 bases in the middle. The CDR3 covers 17 residues. The CDR3: CASSRQSTVDSNQPQHF. The CDR3 bases are TGTGCCAGCAGCCGACAATCGACAGTGGATAGCAATCAGCCCCAGCATTTT.

This chain uses TRBV10-2 with TRBJ2-1; weak D call: TRBD2 (5 bases). Looked up from germline, CDR1 is WSHSY and CDR2 is SAAADI. The V end was cut by 8 bases, the J end by 8 bases, with 13 bases between. The CDR3 consists of 12 residues. Here the CDR3 reads CASQARAHEQFF. CDR3 nucleotide sequence: TGCGCCAGCCAAGCGAGGGCCCATGAGCAGTTCTTC.

The V gene is TRBV19, the J gene TRBJ2-7, with 7 nucleotides matching TRBD2. Germline assignment: CDR1 LNHDA and CDR2 SQIVND (reference sequence). This CDR3 contains 15 residues. V lost 5 bases and J lost 0; bases outside the gene matches: 7. The CDR3 nucleotides are TGTGCCAGTAGTCAAAGCGGGGTACTCTCCTACGAGCAGTACTTC. Translation gives CASSQSGVLSYEQYF.

The rearrangement links TRBV7-2 to TRBJ2-7; 9 bases fit TRBD1. V trimming: 1 base; J trimming: 9 bases; junction bases outside the gene matches: 7. The CDR3 extends over 14 amino acids. Germline V gene data show CDR1 as SGHTA and CDR2 as FQGNSA. This chain's CDR3 is CASSLEGTGRGQYF. As DNA, the CDR3 is TGTGCCAGCAGCTTAGAAGGGACAGGGAGAGGGCAGTACTTC.

The J gene is TRBJ2-3, the V gene TRBV19; TRBD2 is a possible D gene (5 bases). V lost 10 bases to trimming and J lost 0 bases, with 20 bases between them. CDR3 size: 16 residues. From germline, CDR1 is LNHDA and CDR2 SQIVND (reference sequence). The CDR3 loop is CATNPARGSSTDTQYF. The CDR3 nucleotides are TGTGCCACAAATCCCGCCCGGGGTAGCAGCACAGATACGCAGTATTTT.

Regarding this clone: The junction departs from the called germline gene at one end, perhaps through a read error. In DNA, the CDR3 is TGCGCCAGCAGCCACCTCATCGAGGGCTCTGGGGCCAACGTCCTGACTTTC. Its translation is CASSHLIEGSGANVLTF. V is TRBV7-2 and J is TRBJ2-6; possible D gene TRBD2, 5 bases. The CDR3 has 17 amino acids. The germline CDR1 and CDR2 sequences are SGHTA and FQGNSA.

The chain joins TRBV6-1 to TRBJ1-1; TRBD1 matches at 7 bases. From germline, CDR1 is MNHNS and CDR2 SASEGT. The CDR3 covers 14 residues. The V and J ends lost 6 bases and 1 base, in that order; junction bases with no gene match: 5. The CDR3 spells CASSLGGGNTEAFF. The CDR3 DNA follows: TGTGCCAGCAGCCTAGGGGGCGGGAACACTGAAGCTTTCTTT.

J is TRBJ1-5 and V is TRBV30, with D perhaps TRBD1 (6 bases). V was clipped by 2 bases and J by 4 bases, with 12 bases between them. This CDR3 comprises 14 residues. Germline CDR1 and CDR2: GTSNPN and SVGIG (reference sequence). As DNA, the CDR3 is TGTGCCTGGAGTCGTTATACAGGGAATCAGCCCCAGCATTTT. Protein sequence: CAWSRYTGNQPQHF.

This chain links TRBV7-9 with TRBJ2-4; TRBD2 aligns across 10 bases. This CDR3 has 14 amino acids. Trimming cost V 0 bases and J 8 bases; bases outside gene matches: 1. Germline-derived CDR1 and CDR2 are SEHNR and FQNEAQ (reference sequence). The CDR3 nucleotides read TGTGCCAGCAGCTTAGCAGCGGGGGGGCACATTCAGTACTTC. Protein product: CASSLAAGGHIQYF.

This clone turned up a few times. This chain links TRBV6-5 with TRBJ2-7, with D perhaps TRBD1 (6 bases). Germline CDR1 is MNHEY and CDR2 is SVGAGI. The ends were cut back, 6 bases at V and 2 bases at J, with 11 bases in the middle. The CDR3 extends over 13 amino acids. CDR3 in DNA: TGTGCCAGCAGGAAGGACAGCACCTACGAGCAGTACTTC. This gives the protein CASRKDSTYEQYF.

The rearrangement uses TRBV2 and TRBJ1-5; 10 nucleotides line up with TRBD1. V gave up 5 bases and J gave up 7 bases; unmatched junction bases: 5. This CDR3 has 14 residues. CDR1 is SNHLY, CDR2 FYNNEI, per germline. CDR3 sequence: CASSPRQGAQPQHF. As DNA, the CDR3 is TGTGCCAGCAGTCCTCGACAGGGGGCCCAGCCCCAGCATTTT.

V gene TRBV5-1 combines with J gene TRBJ2-1; 8 bases match TRBD2. The V gene's germline CDR1 is SGHRS and CDR2 YFSETQ. Germline trimming cut 1 base from V and 0 bases from J; bases unmatched to any gene: 3. This CDR3 comprises 16 residues. The CDR3 spells CASSLSGRASYNEQFF. Written as DNA, the CDR3 is TGCGCCAGCAGCTTGTCCGGGAGGGCCTCCTACAATGAGCAGTTCTTC.

The V gene is TRBV19, the J gene TRBJ2-6; D is perhaps TRBD2 (6 bases). V lost 8 bases, J lost 0 bases, and 17 bases lay in between. The CDR3 has 17 amino acids. Germline V gives CDR1 LNHDA, CDR2 SQIVND (reference sequence). This CDR3 reads CASDGFGGLSGANVLTF. CDR3 coding DNA: TGTGCCAGTGACGGTTTTGGAGGGCTCTCTGGGGCCAACGTCCTGACTTTC.

In its sample, this clone was seen a few times. This rearrangement joins TRBV2 to TRBJ1-2, with D possibly being TRBD1 (5 bases). The CDR3 is made up of 15 amino acids. Germline V gene lookup returns CDR1 SNHLY and CDR2 FYNNEI. V was pared by 2 bases and J by 7 bases, with 17 bases between. The CDR3 nucleotides are TGTGCCAGCAGTGAACACCCCCGGGGGAGTCGTGGCTACACCTTC. Protein sequence: CASSEHPRGSRGYTF.

The chain has TRBV19 and TRBJ1-5; D may be TRBD1 (6 bases). The CDR3 contains 16 residues. The germline V gene encodes CDR1 LNHDA and CDR2 SQIVND (reference sequence). V dropped 5 bases and J dropped 0 bases, with 14 bases sitting between them. CDR3 nucleotides: TGTGCCAGTAGTCCTGACAGGTGGCATAGCAATCAGCCCCAGCATTTT. Translation gives CASSPDRWHSNQPQHF.

This clone is a singleton in its sample. This chain uses TRBV5-1 with TRBJ1-4; 9 nucleotides agree with TRBD1. The CDR3 covers 17 residues. Unmatched junction bases numbered 10, after V lost 4 bases and J lost 3 bases. Germline V gene sequence: CDR1 SGHRS, CDR2 YFSETQ. CDR3 sequence reads: CASSTGQGNRPNEKLFF. CDR3 bases: TGCGCCAGCAGCACCGGACAGGGGAATAGGCCTAATGAAAAACTGTTTTTT. Looking up the rest from reference TRBV5-1 and TRBJ1-4 gives the full variable domain: KAGVTQTPRYLIKTRGQQVTLSCSPISGHRSVSWYQQTPGQGLQFLFEYFSETQRNKGNFPGRFSGRQFSNSRSEMNVSTLELGDSALYLCASSTGQGNRPNEKLFFGSGTQLSVL.

This clone showed up just a few times. The chain uses TRBV2 and TRBJ2-4; tentatively, D is TRBD2 (7 bases). V was pared by 8 bases and J by 7 bases, with 18 bases between. The CDR3 has 14 residues. Germline assignment: CDR1 SNHLY and CDR2 FYNNEI. CDR3 bases: TGTGCCAGCGTGGTCCGGGCGGGGGCGAACATTCAGTACTTC. Translation gives CASVVRAGANIQYF. The full variable domain, rest sourced from reference TRBV2 and TRBJ2-4, is EPEVTQTPSHQVTQMGQEVILRCVPISNHLYFYWYRQILGQKVEFLVSFYNNEISEKSEIFDDQFSVERPDGSNFTLKIRSTKLEDSAMYFCASVVRAGANIQYFGAGTRLSVL.

Only a few counts were recorded for this clone. The gene calls are TRBV4-2 and TRBJ2-5, with D uncertain. The J call may be faulty, since TRBJ2-7 better matches the DNA end. The CDR3 is made up of 14 amino acids. CDR1 LGHNA and CDR2 YNFKEQ come from the germline V gene. The CDR3 region has the DNA TGTGCCAGCAGCCAAGATTGGAGTTCCTACGAGCAGTACTTC. Protein: CASSQDWSSYEQYF.

The V call is TRBV19, the J call TRBJ2-1; perhaps TRBD2 as D (5 bases). Germline CDR1 LNHDA, CDR2 SQIVND (reference sequence). CDR3 length equals 16 residues. Between the trimmed V and J ends, which lost 7 bases and 1 base, there was a span of 17 bases. CDR3 residues: CASIGQLAFSYNEQFF. CDR3 DNA sequence: TGTGCCAGTATCGGCCAGCTAGCTTTTTCCTACAATGAGCAGTTCTTC. The full variable domain, rest sourced from reference TRBV19 and TRBJ2-1, is DGGITQSPKYLFRKEGQNVTLSCEQNLNHDAMYWYRQDPGQGLRLIYYSQIVNDFQKGDIAEGYSVSREKKESFPLTVTSAQKNPTAFYLCASIGQLAFSYNEQFFGPGTRLTVL.

The chain recombines TRBV5-6 with TRBJ1-5; tentatively, D is TRBD1 (6 bases). CDR1 SGHDT and CDR2 YYEEEE come from the germline V gene. Deletions cut 3 bases from V and 4 bases from J, with 11 bases between. The CDR3 is 14 residues long. This chain's CDR3 is CASSWGQYNQPQHF. CDR3 bases: TGTGCCAGCAGCTGGGGGCAGTATAATCAGCCCCAGCATTTT. Full variable domain (outside the CDR3, taken from reference TRBV5-6 and TRBJ1-5): DAGVTQSPTHLIKTRGQQVTLRCSPKSGHDTVSWYQQALGQGPQFIFQYYEEEERQRGNFPDRFSGHQFPNYSSELNVNALLLGDSALYLCASSWGQYNQPQHFGDGTRLSIL.

The J gene is TRBJ2-1, the V gene TRBV11-2; 7 nucleotides align to TRBD2. Trimming cost V 6 bases and J 8 bases; bases outside gene matches: 19. The CDR3 runs 17 residues. Germline V gene data show CDR1 as SGHAT and CDR2 as FQNNGV. CDR3 in DNA: TGTGCCAGCAGGACCTGGGGCGGGGGACGGGGGAGGGATGAGCAGTTCTTC. This sequence encodes CASRTWGGGRGRDEQFF. The full variable domain, rest sourced from reference TRBV11-2 and TRBJ2-1, is EAGVAQSPRYKIIEKRQSVAFWCNPISGHATLYWYQQILGQGPKLLIQFQNNGVVDDSQLPKDRFSAERLKGVDSTLKIQPAKLEDSAVYLCASRTWGGGRGRDEQFFGPGTRLTVL.

This clone appeared once. The DNA of the CDR3 is TGTGCCAGCAGCTTGGTAGCTTTGAATGAGCAGTTCTTC. Protein product: CASSLVALNEQFF. J is TRBJ2-1 and V is TRBV5-4; D is ambiguous. The CDR3 spans 13 residues. CDR1 and CDR2 from the germline V gene are SGHNT and YYREEE (reference sequence). V was cut by 0 bases and J by 7 bases, with 8 bases left in between.